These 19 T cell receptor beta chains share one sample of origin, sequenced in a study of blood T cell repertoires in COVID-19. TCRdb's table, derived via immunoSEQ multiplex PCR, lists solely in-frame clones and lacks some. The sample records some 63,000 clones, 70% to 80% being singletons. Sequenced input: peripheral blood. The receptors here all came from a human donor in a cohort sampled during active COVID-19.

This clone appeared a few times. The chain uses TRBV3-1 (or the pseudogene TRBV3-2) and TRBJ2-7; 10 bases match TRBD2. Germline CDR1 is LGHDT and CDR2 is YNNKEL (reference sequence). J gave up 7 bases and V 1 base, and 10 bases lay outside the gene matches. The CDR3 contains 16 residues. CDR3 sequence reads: CASSQGGLADLSEQYF. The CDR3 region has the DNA TGTGCCAGCAGCCAAGGAGGACTAGCGGACCTCTCTGAGCAGTACTTC.

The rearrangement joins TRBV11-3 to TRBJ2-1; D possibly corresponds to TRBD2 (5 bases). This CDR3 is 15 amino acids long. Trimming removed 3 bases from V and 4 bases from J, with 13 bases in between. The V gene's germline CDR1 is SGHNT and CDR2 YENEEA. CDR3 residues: CASSFSSGLYNEQFF. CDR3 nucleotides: TGTGCCAGCAGCTTTTCGAGCGGCTTGTACAATGAGCAGTTCTTC.

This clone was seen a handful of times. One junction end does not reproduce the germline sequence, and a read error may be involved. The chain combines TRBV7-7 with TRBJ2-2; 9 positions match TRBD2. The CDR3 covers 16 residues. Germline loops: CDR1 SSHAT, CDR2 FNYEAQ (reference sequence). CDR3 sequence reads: CASSTTSGLRTGELFF. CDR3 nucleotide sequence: TGTGCTAGCAGCACAACTAGCGGGCTGAGGACCGGGGAGCTGTTTTTT.

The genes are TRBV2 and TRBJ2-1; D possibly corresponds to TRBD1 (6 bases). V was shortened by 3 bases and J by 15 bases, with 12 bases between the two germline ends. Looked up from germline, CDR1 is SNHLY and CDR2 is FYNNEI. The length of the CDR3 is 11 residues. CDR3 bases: TGTGCCAGCAGTGATCGGCAGGGGAGGTTCTTC. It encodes CASSDRQGRFF.

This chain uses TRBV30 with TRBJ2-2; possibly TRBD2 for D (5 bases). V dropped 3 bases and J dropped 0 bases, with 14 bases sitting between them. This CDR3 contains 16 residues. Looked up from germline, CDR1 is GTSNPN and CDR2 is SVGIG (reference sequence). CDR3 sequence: CAWSDPRAPNTGELFF. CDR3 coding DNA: TGTGCCTGGAGCGATCCGCGGGCCCCGAACACCGGGGAGCTGTTTTTT.

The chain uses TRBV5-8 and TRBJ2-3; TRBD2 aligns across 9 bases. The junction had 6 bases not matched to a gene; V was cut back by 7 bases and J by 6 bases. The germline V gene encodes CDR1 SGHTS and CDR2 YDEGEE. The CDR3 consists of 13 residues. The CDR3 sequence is CASVAGGTDTQYF. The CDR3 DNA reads TGTGCCAGCGTCGCGGGAGGGACGGATACGCAGTATTTT. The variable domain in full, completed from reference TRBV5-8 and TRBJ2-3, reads EAGVTQSPTHLIKTRGQQATLRCSPISGHTSVYWYQQALGLGLQFLLWYDEGEERNRGNFPPRFSGRQFPNYSSELNVNALELEDSALYLCASVAGGTDTQYFGPGTRLTVL.

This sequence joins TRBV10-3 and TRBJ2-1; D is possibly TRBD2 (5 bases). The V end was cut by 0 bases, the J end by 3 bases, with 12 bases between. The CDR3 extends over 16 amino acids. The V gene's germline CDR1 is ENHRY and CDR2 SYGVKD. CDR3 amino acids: CAISESMEGSYNEQFF. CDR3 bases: TGTGCCATCAGTGAGTCAATGGAAGGGAGCTACAATGAGCAGTTCTTC.

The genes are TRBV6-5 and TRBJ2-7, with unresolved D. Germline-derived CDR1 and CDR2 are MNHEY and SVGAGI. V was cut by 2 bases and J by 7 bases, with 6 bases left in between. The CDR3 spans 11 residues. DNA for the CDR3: TGTGCCAGCAGTTACCTCAGAGAGCAGTACTTC. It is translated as CASSYLREQYF.

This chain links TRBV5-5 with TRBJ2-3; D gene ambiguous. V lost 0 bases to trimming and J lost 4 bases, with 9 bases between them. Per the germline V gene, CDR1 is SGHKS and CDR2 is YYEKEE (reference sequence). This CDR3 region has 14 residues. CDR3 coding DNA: TGTGCCAGCAGCTTGGAGCTTCCTTCAGATACGCAGTATTTT. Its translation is CASSLELPSDTQYF.

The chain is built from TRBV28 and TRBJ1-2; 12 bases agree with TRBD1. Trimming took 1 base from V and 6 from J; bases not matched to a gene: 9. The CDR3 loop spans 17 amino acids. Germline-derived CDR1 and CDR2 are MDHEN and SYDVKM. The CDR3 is CASSLSGTGGVRDGYTF. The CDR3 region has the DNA TGTGCCAGCAGTTTATCCGGGACAGGGGGCGTTCGCGATGGCTACACCTTC.

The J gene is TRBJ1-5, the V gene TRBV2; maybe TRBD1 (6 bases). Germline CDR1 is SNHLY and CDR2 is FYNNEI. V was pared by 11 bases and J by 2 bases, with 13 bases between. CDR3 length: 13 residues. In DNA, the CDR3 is TGTGCCTACCAGGGGAATCGCAATCAGCCCCAGCATTTT. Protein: CAYQGNRNQPQHF.

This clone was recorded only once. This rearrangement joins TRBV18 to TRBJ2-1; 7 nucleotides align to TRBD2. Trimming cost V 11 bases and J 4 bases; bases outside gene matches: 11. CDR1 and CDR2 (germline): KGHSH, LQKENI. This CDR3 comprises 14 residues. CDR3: CASRGGSGYNEQFF. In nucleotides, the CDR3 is TGTGCCTCGCGCGGCGGGAGTGGGTACAATGAGCAGTTCTTC.

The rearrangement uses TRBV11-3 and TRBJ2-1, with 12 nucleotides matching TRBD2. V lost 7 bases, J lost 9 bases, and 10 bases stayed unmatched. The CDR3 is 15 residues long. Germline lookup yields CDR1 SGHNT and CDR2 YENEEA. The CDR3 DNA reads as TGTGCCAGCACCCTGCGGACTAGCGGGAACGGTGAGCAGTTCTTC. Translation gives CASTLRTSGNGEQFF. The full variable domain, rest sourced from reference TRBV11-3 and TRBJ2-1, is EAGVVQSPRYKIIEKKQPVAFWCNPISGHNTLYWYLQNLGQGPELLIRYENEEAVDDSQLPKDRFSAERLKGVDSTLKIQPAELGDSAVYLCASTLRTSGNGEQFFGPGTRLTVL.

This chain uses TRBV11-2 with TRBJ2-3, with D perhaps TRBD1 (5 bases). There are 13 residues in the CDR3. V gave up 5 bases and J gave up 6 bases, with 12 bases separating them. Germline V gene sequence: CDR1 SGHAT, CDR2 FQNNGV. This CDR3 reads CASSKTTADTQYF. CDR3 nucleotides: TGTGCCAGCAGCAAGACGACAGCGGATACGCAGTATTTT. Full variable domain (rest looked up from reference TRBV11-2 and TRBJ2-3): EAGVAQSPRYKIIEKRQSVAFWCNPISGHATLYWYQQILGQGPKLLIQFQNNGVVDDSQLPKDRFSAERLKGVDSTLKIQPAKLEDSAVYLCASSKTTADTQYFGPGTRLTVL.

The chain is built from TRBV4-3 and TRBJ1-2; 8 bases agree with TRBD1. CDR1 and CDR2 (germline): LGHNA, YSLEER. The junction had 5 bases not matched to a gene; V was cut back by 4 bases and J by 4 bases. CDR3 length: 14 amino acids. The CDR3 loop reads CASSPQTGVYGYTF. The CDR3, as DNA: TGCGCCAGCAGCCCGCAGACAGGGGTCTATGGCTACACCTTC.

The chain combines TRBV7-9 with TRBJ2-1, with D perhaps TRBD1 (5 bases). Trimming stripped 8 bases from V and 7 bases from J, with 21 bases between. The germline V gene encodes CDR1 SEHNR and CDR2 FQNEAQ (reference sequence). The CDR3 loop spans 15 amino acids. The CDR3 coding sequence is TGTGCCAGCGGTAACACCAGGGCACTTGGGAATGAGCAGTTCTTC. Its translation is CASGNTRALGNEQFF.

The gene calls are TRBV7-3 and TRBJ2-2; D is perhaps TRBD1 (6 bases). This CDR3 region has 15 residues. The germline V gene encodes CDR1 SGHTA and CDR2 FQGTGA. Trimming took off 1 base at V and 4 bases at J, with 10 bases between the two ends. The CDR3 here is CASSLNRAATGELFF. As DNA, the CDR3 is TGTGCCAGCAGCTTAAACAGGGCAGCCACCGGGGAGCTGTTTTTT.

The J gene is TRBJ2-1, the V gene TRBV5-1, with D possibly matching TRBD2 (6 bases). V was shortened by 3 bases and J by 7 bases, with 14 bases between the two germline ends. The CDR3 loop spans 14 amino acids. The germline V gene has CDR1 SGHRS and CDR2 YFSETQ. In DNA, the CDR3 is TGCGCCAGCAGCTCCGGGACTCCTGGGAATGAGCAGTTCTTC. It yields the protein CASSSGTPGNEQFF.

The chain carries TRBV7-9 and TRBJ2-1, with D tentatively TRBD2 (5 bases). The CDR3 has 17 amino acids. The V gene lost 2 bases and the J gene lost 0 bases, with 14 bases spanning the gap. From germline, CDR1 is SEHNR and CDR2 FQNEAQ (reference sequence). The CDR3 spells CASSLLSGRSSYNEQFF. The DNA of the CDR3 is TGTGCCAGCAGCTTATTGAGTGGGAGAAGCTCCTACAATGAGCAGTTCTTC.